A selection of T cell receptor beta chains follows, all from one sample in a study of control samples from healthy donors and cancer patients. The method was immunoSEQ multiplex PCR; TCRdb's version includes in-frame clones alone and lacks a portion of them. The sample holds 110,000 to 150,000 clones, roughly 94% seen once. Sample: PBMCs. All receptors derive from a man between 60 and 75 years old with colorectal cancer. Each CDR3 is given with its conserved first and last residue. The order of the fields is J gene, D gene, V gene, clone size, CDR3 protein, CDR3 DNA. A D gene is named only where the DNA matches it firmly. Some rows mark clone size as missing; the rest say once, few, many or name a class of expanded clone.

TRBJ1-2 | NA | TRBV5-1 | NA | CASSLSVNYGYTF | TGCGCCAGCAGCTTGAGCGTTAACTATGGCTACACCTTC
TRBJ2-5 | NA | TRBV28 | once | CASREGVETQYF | TGTGCCAGCAGGGAGGGTGTGGAGACCCAGTACTTC
TRBJ1-2 | NA | TRBV19 | once | CASSMTPLNYGYTF | TGTGCCAGTAGTATGACACCCCTTAACTATGGCTACACCTTC
TRBJ1-5 | NA | TRBV19 | NA | CASTIHHSQPQHF | TGTGCCAGTACCATACACCACTCCCAGCCCCAGCATTTT
TRBJ2-1 | TRBD1 | TRBV5-1 | NA | CASSLGGQGVNEQFF | TGCGCCAGCAGCTTGGGGGGACAGGGGGTAAATGAGCAGTTCTTC
TRBJ1-1 | NA | TRBV30 | NA | CAWSRGTEAFF | TGTGCCTGGAGTCGGGGGACTGAAGCTTTCTTT
TRBJ1-2 | TRBD1 | TRBV19 | NA | CASTLSGQGYGYTF | TGTGCCAGTACCCTAAGCGGACAGGGCTATGGCTACACCTTC
TRBJ1-6 | NA | TRBV6-2/TRBV6-3 | NA | CASSPRGVNSPLHF | TGTGCCAGCAGCCCTCGAGGGGTTAATTCACCCCTCCACTTT
TRBJ2-7 | TRBD1 | TRBV7-9 | NA | CASSLRGQVGHEQYF | TGTGCCAGCAGCTTAAGGGGACAGGTCGGCCACGAGCAGTACTTC
TRBJ1-2 | NA | TRBV6-2/TRBV6-3 | NA | CASSYSSYGYTF | TGTGCCAGCAGTTACTCGAGCTATGGCTACACCTTC
TRBJ2-3 | TRBD2 | TRBV9 | NA | CASSAQPGTSGGWTDTQYF | TGTGCCAGCAGCGCTCAGCCCGGGACTAGCGGGGGTTGGACAGATACGCAGTATTTT
TRBJ2-7 | TRBD2 | TRBV9 | NA | CASSPRLAGGAYEQYF | TGTGCCAGCAGCCCCCGATTAGCGGGGGGGGCCTACGAGCAGTACTTC
TRBJ1-4 | TRBD1 | TRBV6-5 | NA | CASRPGQGNEKLFF | TGTGCCAGCAGACCGGGACAGGGGAATGAAAAACTGTTTTTT
TRBJ1-1 | NA | TRBV19 | NA | CASSIEGVNTEAFF | TGTGCCAGTAGTATAGAGGGGGTGAACACTGAAGCTTTCTTT
TRBJ1-5 | NA | TRBV30 | NA | CAWSLRARGPQHF | TGTGCCTGGAGTCTCAGGGCCAGGGGTCCCCAGCATTTT
TRBJ1-5 | NA | TRBV28 | NA | CASSIRGPHSNQPQHF | TGTGCCAGCAGTATCAGGGGCCCCCATAGCAATCAGCCCCAGCATTTT
TRBJ1-2 | TRBD1 | TRBV6-6 | NA | CASSETGGYGYTF | TGTGCCAGCAGTGAGACAGGGGGCTATGGCTACACCTTC
TRBJ1-1 | TRBD1 | TRBV3-1/TRBV3-2 | NA | CASSQVQGATEAFF | TGTGCCAGCAGCCAAGTGCAGGGGGCCACTGAAGCTTTCTTT
TRBJ1-1 | NA | TRBV19 | NA | CASSINGLREAFF | TGTGCCAGTAGTATAAATGGGCTGCGGGAAGCTTTCTTT
TRBJ1-1 | NA | TRBV12-3/TRBV12-4 | NA | CASSPAGNTEAFF | TGTGCCAGCAGTCCAGCGGGAAACACTGAAGCTTTCTTT
TRBJ2-7 | NA | TRBV5-1 | NA | CASSAQGPLEEQYF | TGCGCCAGCAGCGCACAGGGTCCGTTAGAAGAGCAGTACTTC
TRBJ1-1 | NA | TRBV10-3 | NA | CAIRDRVVSEAFF | TGTGCCATCAGGGACCGCGTGGTAAGTGAAGCTTTCTTT
TRBJ1-1 | NA | TRBV5-1 | NA | CASSPQGRVTEAFF | TGCGCCAGCAGCCCGCAGGGGAGGGTCACTGAAGCTTTCTTT
TRBJ1-4 | NA | TRBV5-6 | NA | CASSLGAGATNEKLFF | TGTGCCAGCAGCTTGGGGGCCGGGGCAACTAATGAAAAACTGTTTTTT
TRBJ1-2 | NA | TRBV2 | NA | CASSEDYGYTF | TGTGCCAGCAGTGAAGACTATGGCTACACCTTC
TRBJ1-1 | NA | TRBV15 | NA | CATSRDRGSGTEAFF | TGTGCCACCAGCAGAGATCGAGGGTCGGGCACTGAAGCTTTCTTT
TRBJ2-5 | NA | TRBV30 | NA | CAWSVVRETQYF | TGTGCCTGGAGTGTGGTACGAGAGACCCAGTACTTC
TRBJ2-2 | NA | TRBV6-5 | NA | CASSRGAGELFF | TGTGCCAGCAGCAGGGGTGCCGGGGAGCTGTTTTTT
TRBJ2-3 | NA | TRBV4-1 | NA | CASSQDSLSTDTQYF | TGCGCCAGCAGCCAAGACAGCCTTAGCACAGATACGCAGTATTTT
TRBJ2-7 | TRBD1 | TRBV4-3 | NA | CASSQGGQGSYEQYF | TGCGCCAGCAGCCAAGGGGGACAGGGGAGCTACGAGCAGTACTTC
TRBJ1-1 | TRBD1 | TRBV6-5 | NA | CASSYRTGGTEAFF | TGTGCCAGCAGTTACCGGACAGGTGGCACTGAAGCTTTCTTT
TRBJ2-2 | NA | TRBV7-8 | NA | CASSPDEWGGAAGELFF | TGTGCCAGCAGCCCCGACGAGTGGGGGGGGGCCGCCGGGGAGCTGTTTTTT
TRBJ1-2 | TRBD1 | TRBV6-2/TRBV6-3 | NA | CASSPTGARNGYTF | TGTGCCAGCAGCCCGACAGGGGCAAGGAATGGCTACACCTTC
TRBJ1-1 | NA | TRBV11-2 | once | CASSLVEAGTEAFF | TGTGCCAGCAGCTTAGTGGAGGCGGGCACTGAAGCTTTCTTT
TRBJ2-3 | TRBD2 | TRBV4-2 | NA | CASSQARTSGGYTDTQYF | TGTGCCAGCAGCCAAGCCCGGACTAGCGGGGGGTACACAGATACGCAGTATTTT
TRBJ1-5 | NA | TRBV5-6 | few | CASSLGTAQPQHF | TGTGCCAGCAGCTTGGGGACAGCTCAGCCCCAGCATTTT
TRBJ2-7 | NA | TRBV7-2 | NA | CASSLSQGRRSEQYF | TGTGCCAGCAGCTTATCGCAGGGTCGGAGGTCCGAGCAGTACTTC
TRBJ2-2 | NA | TRBV18 | NA | CASSPQQGNTGELFF | TGTGCCAGCTCACCCCAACAGGGGAACACCGGGGAGCTGTTTTTT
TRBJ1-4 | TRBD1 | TRBV25-1 | NA | CASSENGRTGGGDEKLFF | TGTGCCAGCAGTGAAAACGGCCGGACAGGGGGCGGGGATGAAAAACTGTTTTTT
TRBJ2-5 | TRBD2 | TRBV10-2 | NA | CASRRASGGETQYF | TGCGCCAGCAGACGGGCTAGCGGGGGCGAGACCCAGTACTTC
TRBJ1-2 | NA | TRBV3-1/TRBV3-2 | NA | CASSPGRGYGYTF | TGTGCCAGCAGCCCTGGTAGGGGCTATGGCTACACCTTC
TRBJ2-1 | NA | TRBV9 | NA | CASSVGQGGFNEQFF | TGTGCCAGCAGCGTAGGTCAGGGTGGTTTCAATGAGCAGTTCTTC
TRBJ2-3 | NA | TRBV2 | NA | CASSPDVTPSTDTQYF | TGTGCCAGCAGCCCGGACGTAACACCTAGCACAGATACGCAGTATTTT
TRBJ2-4 | TRBD2 | TRBV3-1/TRBV3-2 | NA | CASSPRTGGPGKNIQYF | TGTGCCAGCAGCCCTCGCACGGGGGGGCCGGGTAAAAACATTCAGTACTTC
TRBJ2-3 | TRBD1 | TRBV5-4 | NA | CASSLGQGADTQYF | TGTGCCAGCAGCTTAGGACAGGGCGCAGATACGCAGTATTTT
TRBJ1-3 | TRBD1 | TRBV12-3/TRBV12-4 | NA | CASRGTAGNTIYF | TGTGCCAGCAGAGGGACAGCTGGAAACACCATATATTTT
TRBJ2-5 | NA | TRBV11-2 | NA | CASSRRGGTQETQYF | TGTGCCAGCAGCCGCCGGGGCGGGACCCAAGAGACCCAGTACTTC
TRBJ1-2 | TRBD1 | TRBV5-4 | NA | CASSLASGQGFYGYTF | TGTGCCAGCAGCTTGGCCTCAGGACAGGGCTTCTATGGCTACACCTTC
TRBJ1-2 | NA | TRBV28 | once | CASSIIQRDGYTF | TGTGCCAGCAGTATAATACAGCGGGATGGCTACACCTTC
TRBJ2-3 | TRBD2 | TRBV7-8 | NA | CASSLRSGGNTDTQYF | TGTGCCAGCAGCTTAAGGAGCGGGGGGAACACAGATACGCAGTATTTT
TRBJ2-3 | TRBD2 | TRBV27 | NA | CASSLYGGDFTDTQYF | TGTGCCAGCAGTTTATACGGGGGGGATTTCACAGATACGCAGTATTTT
TRBJ1-2 | NA | TRBV4-2 | NA | CASSQEIKTGPANYGYTF | TGTGCCAGCAGCCAAGAAATAAAAACAGGGCCTGCTAACTATGGCTACACCTTC
TRBJ2-3 | NA | TRBV9 | NA | CASSVGGGGTDTQYF | TGTGCCAGCAGCGTAGGAGGGGGGGGCACAGATACGCAGTATTTT
TRBJ2-3 | NA | TRBV6-1 | NA | CASSEGGGTDTQYF | TGTGCCAGCAGTGAAGGTGGGGGGACAGATACGCAGTATTTT
TRBJ1-1 | TRBD1 | TRBV18 | NA | CASSLGPGQGNTEAFF | TGTGCCAGCTCACTCGGACCGGGACAGGGAAACACTGAAGCTTTCTTT
TRBJ2-7 | NA | TRBV19 | NA | CASSIGQGSYEQYF | TGTGCCAGTAGTATTGGTCAGGGGTCCTACGAGCAGTACTTC